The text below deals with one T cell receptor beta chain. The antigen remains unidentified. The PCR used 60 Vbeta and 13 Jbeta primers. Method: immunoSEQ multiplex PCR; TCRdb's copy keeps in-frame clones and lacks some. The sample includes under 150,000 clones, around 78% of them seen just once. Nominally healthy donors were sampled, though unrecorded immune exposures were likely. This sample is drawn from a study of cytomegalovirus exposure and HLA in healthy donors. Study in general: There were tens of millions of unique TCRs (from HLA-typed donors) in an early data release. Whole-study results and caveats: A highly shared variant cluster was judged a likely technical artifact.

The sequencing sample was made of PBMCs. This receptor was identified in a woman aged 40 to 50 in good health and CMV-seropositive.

CDR3 sequence reads: CASSYDSGSLRGYTF. The CDR3 nucleotides are TGTGCCAGCAGTTACGATTCGGGGAGTCTTCGGGGCTACACCTTC. The J gene is TRBJ1-2, the V gene TRBV6-5; D is ambiguous. Germline-derived CDR1 and CDR2 are MNHEY and SVGAGI. V was pared by 2 bases and J by 8 bases, with 18 bases between. This CDR3 contains 15 residues.